What follows is one T cell receptor beta chain and its context. What it recognizes is unknown. How the authors handled the data: For the immunoSEQ data, sequences were junction-only without quality scores, so filtering differed. The repertoire was sequenced with immunoSEQ multiplex PCR; TCRdb's copy has only in-frame clones and lacks some. That table is the source of V, J and clone size, and D and trimming were worked out from the DNA. Of millions of clones in the sample, 85% to 95% were seen once. The record originates from a study of shared clonotypes between healthy human individuals. Study-wide findings and caveats: Relative to clonotypes present in all four donors, those not shared had lower generation probabilities.

Germline values: CDR1 SGHRS, CDR2 YFSETQ. V gave up 3 bases and J gave up 1 base, with 22 bases separating them. CDR3 length: 18 residues. The sequence derives from a man in his late teens or twenties in good health. The specimen sequenced was naive CD4+ T cells sorted from blood. Stated subset: CD45RA+ positively selected. The J gene is TRBJ2-5, the V gene TRBV5-1, with a tentative D call TRBD1 (6 bases). The CDR3 nucleotides read TGCGCCAGCAGCTCCATTTCGGCAACAGGGTCGATCCAAGAGACCCAGTACTTC. This sequence encodes CASSSISATGSIQETQYF.